This T cell receptor (beta chain) was captured in a study of control samples from healthy donors and cancer patients. TCRdb keeps only in-frame clones here, not all; method: immunoSEQ multiplex PCR. Seen here are 100,000 or so clones, about 90% observed once, and the top ten hold roughly 18%. This clone showed up just once. The receptor was isolated from a woman aged 45-65 years in good health. The source material was blood.

The CDR3 DNA sequence: TGTGCCAGCAGTTACAGGGACACTTACTATGGCTACACCTTC. As protein: CASSYRDTYYGYTF. The genes are TRBV6-5 and TRBJ1-2; maybe TRBD1 (6 bases). Germline CDR1 MNHEY, CDR2 SVGAGI. V lost 2 bases, J lost 3 bases, and 10 bases lay in between. This CDR3 spans 14 amino acids.